The sample holds many counts of the clone carrying this T cell receptor (beta chain). The data were obtained in a study of T and B cells in COVID-19 patients. TRB rearrangements were amplified by multiplex PCR with BIOMED2 TRB-A/B primers. TCRdb re-analysed the multiplex PCR reads in MiXCR, keeping a single row per CDR3 protein. This sample has some 14,000 distinct CDR3 sequences, with about 28% found just once. This CDR3 comprises 16 residues. From germline, CDR1 is SGHDT and CDR2 YYEEEE. After removal of 3 bases from V and 8 bases from J, the junction contained 10 bases not matched to a gene. Blood genomic DNA input for TRB amplification was 250-500 ng.

The sequence was obtained from a human donor who had recovered from COVID-19. The chain links TRBV5-6 to TRBJ1-6, with 8 bases that match TRBD1. The sequencing input was blood. This CDR3 is CASSSRTGTSHSPLHF. CDR3 coding DNA: TGTGCCAGCAGCTCAAGGACAGGGACGAGTCATTCACCCCTCCACTTT.